This TCR beta chain is drawn from a study of shared clonotypes between healthy human individuals (dated by TCRdb to about 2020). About the full investigation: Three men and a couple of women, aged 18 to 49 years, made up the cohort. To estimate repertoire size and how much clonotype sharing occurs between individuals, the study deeply sequenced the blood TCR repertoires of several healthy adults. To increase sequencing depth and limit assay-specific biases, different laboratories used diverse techniques to prepare libraries and sequence TCR repertoires. Per donor, leukapheresis produced somewhere between about 0.94 and 9 billion PBMCs.

Using the deep immunoSEQ assay, multiplex PCR amplified TCR CDR3 regions from genomic DNA. Extracted genomic DNA from each cell subset was spread evenly across all wells of several immunoSEQ 96-well plates, with each plate serving as a replicate. For unsorted PBMC, 250 to 350 ng of genomic DNA, equivalent to around 30,000 T cell genomes, went into each replicate PCR. Unsorted PBMC genomic DNA was sequenced across ten immunoSEQ deep assay plates. Purified libraries were measured with a Qubit 3.0 fluorometer, size-checked on a Bioanalyzer 2100, and measured again with the KAPA Library Quantification kit. Every immunoSEQ 96-well plate was sequenced on a separate single-read 150-cycle Illumina NextSeq 550 flow cell. As for the authors' bioinformatics: Because the immunoSEQ output held only junctional sequences and lacked quality scores, the filtering could not match the filtering applied to full-length reads. To assign V/J genes and CDR3, sequences were annotated using PyIR, a Python wrapper for IgBLAST v1.9, with IMGT germline references. Reads with weak V/J assignments (E-value above 1e-6), missing CDR3, stop codons, out-of-frame junctions, or ambiguous translated residues were removed. V3J clonotypes were defined by identical inferred V gene, J gene, and CDR3 amino acid sequence. Percentage overlap between repertoires was calculated by dividing the number of shared unique clonotypes by the size of the smaller repertoire. Three approaches were used to assess repertoire richness: RTK rarefaction, the Chao1 estimator, and Recon v2.1 estimates of unobserved clonotypes. Not all clones reach the TCRdb copy of this immuneACCESS table, which keeps in-frame sequences only. Checked studies attribute under half of the gap to unresolved V genes and leave the rest unexplained. V, J and clone size were drawn from that table, and D and trimming were deduced from the DNA. Recorded for this sample are 450,000 or so clones; 75% to 80% of them occurred a single time. 12% of the sample is in the top ten clones.

Spanning cysteine to phenylalanine, the CDR3 consists of 13 amino acids. The CDR3 DNA has 39 bases and is translated from base 1. Taken from the germline V gene, the CDR1 and CDR2 loops are SNHLY and FYNNEI. The germline V and J ends show losses of 5 bases and 3 bases respectively, and no gene match explains 3 bases of the junction. Healthy HIV-negative adults with no recently reported acute infections or vaccinations were included as donors. Only Caucasian adults living in Nashville, Tennessee, USA were represented among the donors. For unsorted samples, some 90 million PBMCs were counted and genomic DNA was extracted with the QIAamp DNA Blood Mini kit. Blood was obtained by leukapheresis, after which PBMCs were separated by Ficoll-Histopaque density gradient centrifugation and cryopreserved in liquid nitrogen vapor phase. To note about this clone: The clone's antigen remains unknown. One base away there is no much larger clone; base qualities are not given.

The study at large found these results: Sampling was restricted to blood, and TCR repertoires in tissues likely differ from the TCR repertoires found in blood. Pairwise subsampling led to the expectation that sequencing depth would affect the degree of clonotype sharing among donors. The small number of donors limited the genetic and exposure-history diversity represented.

This receptor was identified in a middle-aged woman in good health. Some clones in this sample may be carry-over from other donors' samples. The sample taken for sequencing was PBMCs. This sequence uses TRBV2 and TRBJ1-1, with 7 central nucleotides matching TRBD1. The CDR3 here reads CASSTGEDTEAFF. Here is the DNA: TGTGCCAGCAGTACAGGGGAGGACACTGAAGCTTTCTTT.